This T cell receptor beta chain was identified in a study of blood T cell repertoires in COVID-19. Study-level background: T cells, B-cell-depleted T cells, or PBMCs supplied cDNA or gDNA.

Germline V gene data show CDR1 as MGHRA and CDR2 as YSYEKL. The length of the CDR3 is 11 residues. The V end was cut by 1 base, the J end by 7 bases, with 4 bases between. Sequenced by immunoSEQ multiplex PCR; TCRdb stores in-frame clones only, minus some. The sample consists of about 330,000 clones, roughly 90% of them appearing once. Sequencing was performed on PBMCs or T cells enriched from blood (not recorded which). The sequence derives from a woman between 25 and 40 years old who had recovered from COVID-19. The chain employs TRBV4-1 and TRBJ2-5; D call uncertain. This CDR3 reads CASSQGGTQYF. CDR3 DNA: TGCGCCAGCAGCCAAGGCGGGACCCAGTACTTC.